The 8 T cell receptor beta chains below all came from one sample that was sequenced in a study of OX40 agonist ivuxolimab in advanced cancers. Assay used: immunoSEQ multiplex PCR; TCRdb lists only in-frame clones, some missing. The data hold tens of thousands of clones, with roughly nine tenths observed a single time. Sample: CD4+ or CD8+ T cells sorted from blood, taken in a trial of the OX40 agonist ivuxolimab. These receptors all come from an adult with an advanced solid tumor such as melanoma, head and neck, liver or kidney cancer.

The chain couples TRBV6-6 to TRBJ2-1, with D perhaps TRBD2 (7 bases). The CDR3 contains 13 residues. Trimming removed 10 bases at V and 7 bases at J, with 17 bases between. Germline CDR1 and CDR2: MNHNY and SVGAGI (reference sequence). The CDR3, as DNA: TGTGCCATCCGGGGGGACACGCGGAATGAGCAGTTCTTC. It is translated as CAIRGDTRNEQFF.

The genes are TRBV7-2 and TRBJ2-3; 9 bases map to TRBD2. The CDR3 contains 16 residues. Germline CDR1 is SGHTA and CDR2 is FQGNSA. J lost 4 bases, V lost 3 bases, and 8 bases had no gene match. CDR3 coding DNA: TGTGCCAGCAGCTTTTCCCCGGGACTAGCAGCAGATACGCAGTATTTT. The encoded protein is CASSFSPGLAADTQYF.

The chain is built from TRBV11-2 and TRBJ2-5; D may be TRBD2 (6 bases). Trimming left V 5 bases short and J 9 bases short, with 13 bases between. This CDR3 spans 12 amino acids. Germline V gene sequence: CDR1 SGHAT, CDR2 FQNNGV. The CDR3 sequence: CASSQEGTAQYF. DNA of the CDR3: TGTGCCAGCAGCCAGGAGGGGACGGCCCAGTACTTC.

V usage is TRBV6-6 and J usage is TRBJ2-4; D is perhaps TRBD2 (6 bases). Trimming cost V 10 bases and J 2 bases, with 15 bases left between them. Germline V gives CDR1 MNHNY, CDR2 SVGAGI (reference sequence). The length of the CDR3 is 14 residues. Here the CDR3 reads CATEFGGSKNIQYF. The DNA for the CDR3 is TGTGCCACCGAGTTTGGGGGGTCCAAAAACATTCAGTACTTC.

This rearrangement joins TRBV30 to TRBJ1-2; 10 positions agree with TRBD1. The CDR3 totals 16 residues. Trimming at V came to 3 bases and at J to 5 bases, leaving 12 bases not matched to a gene. From germline, CDR1 is GTSNPN and CDR2 SVGIG (reference sequence). CDR3 loop: CAWRLTGGAVTYGYTF. CDR3 sequence (DNA): TGTGCCTGGAGGCTGACAGGGGGCGCGGTGACTTATGGCTACACCTTC.

CDR3 in DNA: TGCGCCAGCAGCTTTAAGCAATCCTCCTACAATGAGCAGTTCTTC. Protein product: CASSFKQSSYNEQFF. This chain links TRBV5-1 with TRBJ2-1; D unclear. V gave up 2 bases and J gave up 0 bases, with 9 bases separating them. Germline CDR1 and CDR2: SGHRS and YFSETQ. The CDR3 loop spans 15 amino acids.

The chain couples TRBV6-4 to TRBJ1-1; 7 positions agree with TRBD1. Trimming removed 6 bases from V and 1 base from J; junction bases left unmatched: 5. Germline CDR1 and CDR2: MRHNA and SNTAGT. The CDR3 has 14 amino acids. The CDR3: CASSPGTANTEAFF. CDR3 bases: TGTGCCAGCAGCCCCGGGACAGCGAACACTGAAGCTTTCTTT.

The chain carries TRBV7-7 and TRBJ1-1; 11 nucleotides match TRBD1. This CDR3 is built from 16 residues. Looked up from germline, CDR1 is SSHAT and CDR2 is FNYEAQ (reference sequence). Trimming removed 10 bases from V and 2 bases from J; junction bases left unmatched: 12. The CDR3 is CATKQIGQGANTEAFF. CDR3 nucleotide sequence: TGTGCCACCAAACAAATCGGACAGGGGGCTAACACTGAAGCTTTCTTT.